Each of the 27 T cell receptor beta chains below was sequenced from the same sample in a study of vaccination effects on CD4 cells after COVID-19. ViraFEST assay sequencing came after antigen-specific CD4+ T cells were expanded with viral peptide pools. A roughly 10-day culture period preceded the isolation of CD4+ T cells. Nobody among the vaccine recipients had prior SARS-CoV-2 infection (nucleocapsid antibodies were negative). The antigens these receptors bind are not known. Libraries were prepared by immunoSEQ multiplex PCR; TCRdb keeps only in-frame clonotypes and omits some of them. Altogether 30,000 to 45,000 clones are present, 70% being singletons, with the ten largest covering 20% to 25%. Here the sequenced sample was CD4+ T cells from PBMCs cultured with SARS-CoV-2 spike peptides, taken before COVID-19 vaccination. All receptors derive from a human donor who received a COVID-19 vaccine.

This chain links TRBV6-1 with TRBJ1-2; D remains unclear. Germline V gene lookup returns CDR1 MNHNS and CDR2 SASEGT. Trimming pared 2 bases from V and 4 bases from J, leaving 5 bases between. This CDR3 is built from 12 residues. CDR3 nucleotide sequence: TGTGCCAGCAGTGAAAATCTCTATGGCTACACCTTC. Translating it yields CASSENLYGYTF.

This clone was counted only a few times. This chain joins TRBV6-5 and TRBJ1-1, with D perhaps TRBD1 (5 bases). The V and J ends lost 0 bases and 0 bases respectively, with 8 bases between them. This CDR3 has 15 amino acids. Germline CDR1 reads MNHEY; CDR2 reads SVGAGI. The CDR3: CASSYSGVMNTEAFF. The CDR3 bases are TGTGCCAGCAGTTACTCGGGGGTCATGAACACTGAAGCTTTCTTT.

Only one count was recorded for this clone. The gene calls are TRBV5-5 and TRBJ1-4; D is unclear. Germline V gene data show CDR1 as SGHKS and CDR2 as YYEKEE (reference sequence). Trimming pared 5 bases from V and 7 bases from J, leaving 12 bases between. This CDR3 contains 13 residues. As DNA, the CDR3 is TGTGCCAGCAGTGTTCCAGGCTCTGAAAAACTGTTTTTT. The encoded protein is CASSVPGSEKLFF.

V gene TRBV6-2 or TRBV6-3 combines with J gene TRBJ2-7; unclear D gene. The CDR3 is 14 residues long. The ends were cut back, 3 bases at V and 2 bases at J, with 11 bases in the middle. Germline CDR1 is MNHEY and CDR2 is SVGEGT. The CDR3 reads CASSYRLSPYEQYF. CDR3 nucleotides: TGTGCCAGCAGTTATCGTCTCTCTCCCTACGAGCAGTACTTC.

The rearrangement links TRBV6-4 to TRBJ2-1; no clear D gene. Germline V CDR1 and CDR2: MRHNA, SNTAGT. The CDR3 sequence is 11 residues long. V lost 2 bases and J 9 bases, leaving 5 bases between the germline ends. The CDR3 coding sequence is TGTGCCAGCAGTGACGGTGGTGAGCAGTTCTTC. Its translation is CASSDGGEQFF.

The V gene is TRBV19, the J gene TRBJ2-7; 7 nucleotides agree with TRBD2. V trimming: 4 bases; J trimming: 0 bases; junction bases outside the gene matches: 3. The CDR3 covers 14 residues. The germline CDR1 and CDR2 sequences are LNHDA and SQIVND (reference sequence). For the CDR3, the DNA is TGTGCCAGTAGTAAGGCGGGAGTCTCCTACGAGCAGTACTTC. This sequence encodes CASSKAGVSYEQYF.

The V gene is TRBV29-1, the J gene TRBJ2-2; 10 bases are a match to TRBD1. Germline V gene lookup returns CDR1 SQVTM and CDR2 ANQGSEA. V lost 6 bases to trimming and J lost 5 bases; unmatched junction nucleotides: 6. The CDR3 extends over 14 amino acids. For the CDR3, the DNA is TGCAGCGTGCGGGACAGGGGTTTGACCGGGGAGCTGTTTTTT. Its translation: CSVRDRGLTGELFF.

This clone showed up just a few times. This CDR3 is CASSGTSGTNEQFF. CDR3 bases: TGTGCCAGCAGTGGGACTAGCGGGACCAATGAGCAGTTCTTC. This rearrangement joins TRBV6-2 or TRBV6-3 to TRBJ2-1; 13 nucleotides line up with TRBD2. The CDR3 extends over 14 amino acids. Germline trimming cut 5 bases from V and 6 bases from J; bases unmatched to any gene: 1. Germline-derived CDR1 and CDR2 are MNHEY and SVGEGT.

This chain uses TRBV6-6 with TRBJ2-7; D possibly uses TRBD1 or TRBD2 (5 bases each). This CDR3 spans 15 amino acids. The V end lost 6 bases, the J end lost 3 bases, and 18 bases lay between the germline ends. In germline, CDR1 is MNHNY, CDR2 SVGAGI (reference sequence). DNA of the CDR3: TGTGCCAGCAGACTCGGGGCCGGGTCCTACTACGAGCAGTACTTC. It translates to CASRLGAGSYYEQYF.

This clone showed up just a few times. The rearrangement uses TRBV28 and TRBJ1-3, with D maybe TRBD1 (5 bases). Trimming took off 2 bases at V and 0 bases at J, with 20 bases between the two ends. This CDR3 is 19 amino acids long. Germline V CDR1 and CDR2: MDHEN, SYDVKM. As DNA, the CDR3 is TGTGCCAGCAGTTTAATTTATGGGCAGGGAGAGGTCTCTGGAAACACCATATATTTT. Translation gives CASSLIYGQGEVSGNTIYF.

The chain links TRBV28 to TRBJ1-3, with D unresolved. V lost 5 bases and J lost 7, with 9 bases in between. The CDR3 contains 12 residues. Germline values: CDR1 MDHEN, CDR2 SYDVKM. The CDR3 nucleotides read TGTGCCAGCAGTCTACGCGGGAACACCATATATTTT. Translated, it gives CASSLRGNTIYF.

This sequence joins TRBV7-2 and TRBJ2-7; tentative D call: TRBD2 (5 bases). This CDR3 region has 13 residues. Trimming removed 1 base at V and 6 bases at J, with 10 bases between. The V gene's germline CDR1 is SGHTA and CDR2 FQGNSA. CDR3 nucleotide sequence: TGTGCCAGCAGCTTAGTAGCCGGGATCGAGCAGTACTTC. Protein sequence: CASSLVAGIEQYF.

This chain joins TRBV5-1 and TRBJ2-1; 7 nucleotides align to TRBD2. The V and J ends lost 6 bases and 6 bases, in that order; junction bases with no gene match: 3. Per the germline V gene, CDR1 is SGHRS and CDR2 is YFSETQ. This CDR3 contains 12 residues. CDR3 sequence reads: CASMGLLNEQFF. Written as DNA, the CDR3 is TGCGCCAGCATGGGACTACTCAATGAGCAGTTCTTC.

The table lists this clone with a count of one. This chain uses TRBV6-5 with TRBJ1-2; 10 nucleotides match TRBD1. The CDR3 extends over 15 amino acids. V shed 6 bases, J shed 6 bases, and the junction held 10 bases outside the gene matches. Germline V lookup: CDR1 MNHEY, CDR2 SVGAGI. The CDR3 region has the DNA TGTGCCAGCAGGGCCGCGACAGGGGGCGAGGATGGCTACACCTTC. Amino acid sequence: CASRAATGGEDGYTF.

The rearrangement joins TRBV7-3 to TRBJ2-1; 11 bases are shared with TRBD2. Germline lookup yields CDR1 SGHTA and CDR2 FQGTGA. The CDR3 extends over 15 amino acids. J was trimmed by 7 bases and V by 4 bases; bases with no gene match: 6. The CDR3 spells CASSSRLAGRNEQFF. CDR3 DNA sequence: TGTGCCAGCAGCTCCAGACTAGCGGGGAGAAATGAGCAGTTCTTC.

The chain joins TRBV5-5 to TRBJ1-1; tentatively, D is TRBD1 (6 bases). CDR3 length: 14 amino acids. Germline CDR1 and CDR2: SGHKS and YYEKEE (reference sequence). V shed 1 base and J shed 0 bases, with 7 bases lying between them. The CDR3 sequence: CASSLTGMNTEAFF. CDR3 sequence (DNA): TGTGCCAGCAGCTTGACAGGGATGAACACTGAAGCTTTCTTT. Full variable domain (outside the CDR3, taken from reference TRBV5-5 and TRBJ1-1): DAGVTQSPTHLIKTRGQQVTLRCSPISGHKSVSWYQQVLGQGPQFIFQYYEKEERGRGNFPDRFSARQFPNYSSELNVNALLLGDSALYLCASSLTGMNTEAFFGQGTRLTVV.

This sequence joins TRBV6-5 and TRBJ1-2, with D uncertain. The CDR3 totals 13 residues. The germline gives CDR1 MNHEY, CDR2 SVGAGI. Trimming took off 7 bases at V and 2 bases at J, with 11 bases between the two ends. The CDR3 here is CASTLTPNYGYTF. The CDR3, as DNA: TGTGCCAGCACTTTAACCCCCAACTATGGCTACACCTTC.

V gene TRBV7-2 combines with J gene TRBJ1-2; the D gene is possibly TRBD1 (6 bases). CDR1 and CDR2 from the germline V gene are SGHTA and FQGNSA. Trimming shortened V by 4 bases and J by 8 bases, and 17 bases separated the two germline ends. This CDR3 comprises 14 residues. The DNA for the CDR3 is TGTGCCAGCAGCTCAGAAGGGGGATTCGGGGGCTACACCTTC. This translates into CASSSEGGFGGYTF. Based on the CDR3 plus reference TRBV7-2 and TRBJ1-2, the full variable domain is GAGVSQSPSNKVTEKGKDVELRCDPISGHTALYWYRQSLGQGLEFLIYFQGNSAPDKSGLPSDRFSAERTGGSVSTLTIQRTQQEDSAVYLCASSSEGGFGGYTFGSGTRLTVV.

This rearrangement joins TRBV27 to TRBJ1-5; D might be TRBD1 (6 bases). Germline values: CDR1 MNHEY, CDR2 SMNVEV (reference sequence). Trimming cost V 8 bases and J 2 bases, with 19 bases left between them. This CDR3 is 16 amino acids long. CDR3 sequence: CASRSSGVRGNQPQHF. The CDR3 coding sequence is TGTGCCAGCCGGTCGTCAGGGGTTCGTGGCAATCAGCCCCAGCATTTT.

The chain has TRBV28 and TRBJ2-6, with D hard to call. Trimming took off 0 bases at V and 0 bases at J, with 9 bases between the two ends. The V gene's germline CDR1 is MDHEN and CDR2 SYDVKM. This CDR3 spans 17 amino acids. CDR3 coding DNA: TGTGCCAGCAGTTTATGGGCAGCTAGCTCTGGGGCCAACGTCCTGACTTTC. Translating gives CASSLWAASSGANVLTF.

The chain employs TRBV29-1 and TRBJ1-4; unclear D gene. CDR3 length: 12 residues. V was cut by 3 bases and J by 8 bases, with 10 bases left in between. Germline V gives CDR1 SQVTM, CDR2 ANQGSEA. The CDR3 is CSVDRGGEKLFF. As DNA, the CDR3 is TGCAGCGTTGATCGGGGTGGCGAAAAACTGTTTTTT.

V and J are TRBV12-3 or TRBV12-4 and TRBJ1-1; D is unresolved. CDR3 length: 13 residues. Trimming removed 8 bases at V and 11 bases at J, with 21 bases between. The CDR3 DNA reads as TGTGCCAGCCTCGGCCCCGGGAGGAGGATGGCTTTCTTT. Translating it yields CASLGPGRRMAFF.

The chain joins TRBV4-1 to TRBJ2-1; 8 nucleotides agree with TRBD2. The CDR3 has 15 residues. From germline, CDR1 is MGHRA and CDR2 YSYEKL. J lost 7 bases, V lost 1 base, and 6 bases had no gene match. The DNA for the CDR3 is TGCGCCAGCAGCCAAGGGAGCGGGAGTCGAAATGAGCAGTTCTTC. This encodes CASSQGSGSRNEQFF.

By frequency in the sample, this clone is medium-sized. The chain employs TRBV7-9 and TRBJ2-1, with 9 bases fitting TRBD2. This CDR3 comprises 16 residues. With 5 bases clipped from V and 6 bases from J, the junction kept 11 bases outside the gene matches. Per germline, CDR1 SEHNR and CDR2 FQNEAQ (reference sequence). CDR3 loop: CASSPRSAGGGNEQFF. CDR3 in DNA: TGTGCCAGCAGCCCGAGAAGCGCGGGAGGGGGCAATGAGCAGTTCTTC.

The rearrangement links TRBV7-9 to TRBJ1-5; no clear D. The ends were cut back, 3 bases at V and 6 bases at J, with 9 bases in the middle. Germline CDR1 SEHNR, CDR2 FQNEAQ (reference sequence). The CDR3 spans 13 residues. The CDR3 DNA reads TGTGCCAGCAGCTTCGAAGGGCGTCAGCCCCAGCATTTT. Its translation: CASSFEGRQPQHF.

This clone was seen a handful of times. The chain couples TRBV5-4 to TRBJ1-2; D is unclear. Germline V CDR1 and CDR2: SGHNT, YYREEE (reference sequence). V lost 4 bases and J lost 8, with 15 bases in between. This CDR3 contains 13 residues. CDR3: CASSVDWGGGYTF. CDR3 nucleotides: TGTGCCAGCAGCGTTGACTGGGGAGGCGGCTACACCTTC.

This clone was observed a single time. V and J are TRBV7-9 and TRBJ2-6; no firm D call. There are 15 residues in the CDR3. V was cut by 6 bases and J by 0 bases, with 9 bases left in between. The germline V gene has CDR1 SEHNR and CDR2 FQNEAQ (reference sequence). CDR3 bases: TGTGCCAGCAGGGGTTTTAGCTCTGGGGCCAACGTCCTGACTTTC. It is translated as CASRGFSSGANVLTF.